The T cell receptor beta chain described here comes from a study of T cell changes during pregnancy in multiple sclerosis. Assay: immunoSEQ multiplex PCR; the TCRdb copy retains only in-frame clones and omits some. The repertoire holds about 50,000 clones, with 92% as singletons. The sequencing here drew on CD4+ T cells from peripheral blood mononuclear cells, taken after pregnancy. This TCR was sampled from a female donor with multiple sclerosis, enrolled in a pregnancy study.

The CDR3 here is CASSQLRDRGYEQYF. The CDR3 nucleotides read TGCGCCAGCAGCCAACTACGCGACAGGGGGTACGAGCAGTACTTC. The J gene is TRBJ2-7, the V gene TRBV4-1, with 9 bases matching TRBD1. From germline, CDR1 is MGHRA and CDR2 YSYEKL. V lost 2 bases and J lost 4; bases outside the gene matches: 6. CDR3 length: 15 amino acids.